The rows below give T cell receptor beta chains drawn from one sample of a study of chemoradiotherapy in HPV16-positive cancers. The assay was immunoSEQ multiplex PCR, and TCRdb's table has in-frame clones only and misses some. The repertoire has some 12,000 clones, approximately 87% of them found once; the top ten carry 2% to 2.5%. The material was blood, obtained from a patient who underwent chemoradiotherapy. These receptors all come from a human donor with HPV-associated anogenital cancer. The CDR3 runs from the conserved cysteine through the conserved F or W. The D gene is left open where the match is weak. Rows give clone size only sometimes, using once, few, many, or a class for an expanded clone.

v_gene	d_gene	abundance	j_gene	CDR3aa	CDR3nt
TRBV5-1	.	once	TRBJ2-7	CASSLNPTGSNEQYF	TGCGCCAGCAGCTTAAACCCGACAGGTTCCAACGAGCAGTACTTC
TRBV5-1	.	.	TRBJ2-3	CASSLEPSTDTQYF	TGCGCCAGCAGCTTGGAACCTAGCACAGATACGCAGTATTTT
TRBV23-1	.	.	TRBJ2-5	CASVTGETQYF	TGCGCCAGTGTAACCGGGGAGACCCAGTACTTC
TRBV6-5	.	.	TRBJ2-7	CASSEPATYEQYF	TGTGCCAGCAGTGAGCCCGCCACCTACGAGCAGTACTTC
TRBV11-2	.	.	TRBJ1-2	CASSLVAGGGGVYYGYTF	TGTGCCAGCAGCTTAGTTGCAGGAGGTGGAGGGGTATACTATGGCTACACCTTC
TRBV9	.	few	TRBJ2-7	CASSVEARGISYEQYF	TGTGCCAGCAGCGTAGAGGCCAGGGGAATATCCTACGAGCAGTACTTC
TRBV18	.	.	TRBJ2-5	CASSPRETQYF	TGTGCCAGCTCACCGCGAGAGACCCAGTACTTC
TRBV11-2	TRBD2	.	TRBJ2-7	CASSPGLAGSYEQYF	TGTGCCAGCAGCCCAGGACTAGCGGGGTCCTACGAGCAGTACTTC
TRBV29-1	.	.	TRBJ2-7	CSVAGTGEQYF	TGCAGCGTTGCGGGAACGGGGGAGCAGTACTTC
TRBV7-9	.	.	TRBJ2-2	CVSSLVAATGTGELFF	TGTGTCAGCAGCTTAGTCGCGGCCACTGGGACCGGGGAGCTGTTTTTT
TRBV7-2	.	.	TRBJ1-2	CASQNYGYTF	TGTGCCAGCCAGAACTATGGCTACACCTTC
TRBV6-5	.	.	TRBJ2-1	CASSYFGDNEQFF	TGTGCCAGCAGTTACTTTGGAGACAATGAGCAGTTCTTC
TRBV5-4	TRBD1	.	TRBJ2-5	CASSLGETGRETQYF	TGTGCCAGCAGCTTGGGGGAGACAGGGCGAGAGACCCAGTACTTC
TRBV7-2	TRBD1	.	TRBJ2-7	CASSTGPMDRGYEQYF	TGTGCCAGCAGCACGGGCCCCATGGACAGGGGCTACGAGCAGTACTTC
TRBV6-1	.	.	TRBJ1-2	CASSERRTVHGYTF	TGTGCCAGCAGTGAAAGACGGACAGTCCATGGCTACACCTTC
TRBV4-1	TRBD1	few	TRBJ1-2	CASSQETGNYGYTF	TGCGCCAGCAGCCAAGAGACAGGGAACTATGGCTACACCTTC
TRBV27	.	.	TRBJ1-6	CASCDSAAEVSYNSPLHF	TGTGCCAGCTGTGACAGCGCCGCGGAGGTCTCCTATAATTCACCCCTCCACTTT
TRBV12-5	.	.	TRBJ1-1	CASGLVLGPNTEAFF	TGTGCTAGTGGTTTGGTATTGGGACCGAACACTGAAGCTTTCTTT
TRBV5-4	.	.	TRBJ2-7	CASSFGTGGTYEQYF	TGTGCCAGCAGCTTCGGTACGGGTGGGACCTACGAGCAGTACTTC
TRBV5-8	.	.	TRBJ1-2	CASKRTASYGYTF	TGTGCCAGTAAGAGGACAGCTTCCTATGGCTACACCTTC
TRBV7-7	TRBD1	.	TRBJ2-3	CASSLGQVWTDTQYF	TGTGCCAGCAGCCTGGGACAGGTTTGGACAGATACGCAGTATTTT
TRBV13	TRBD2	.	TRBJ2-1	CASSFGGNEAYNEQFF	TGTGCCAGCAGCTTCGGGGGGAATGAGGCCTACAATGAGCAGTTCTTC
TRBV9	TRBD1	.	TRBJ2-2	CASSTRGTGVNIGELFF	TGTGCCAGCAGCACTAGGGGGACAGGGGTTAACATCGGGGAGCTGTTTTTT
TRBV2	.	.	TRBJ2-7	CASSYGAEQYF	TGTGCCAGCAGTTACGGGGCCGAGCAGTACTTC
TRBV7-3	.	.	TRBJ2-1	CASSQTSRGNNEQFF	TGTGCCAGCAGCCAGACTAGCAGGGGAAACAATGAGCAGTTCTTC
TRBV7-2	.	.	TRBJ1-5	CASSLVPYRPQHF	TGTGCCAGCAGCTTGGTCCCCTATCGGCCCCAGCATTTT
TRBV4-3	TRBD1	.	TRBJ2-7	CASSLGQAPSYEQYF	TGCGCCAGCAGTCTAGGACAGGCGCCGTCCTACGAGCAGTACTTC
TRBV18	.	.	TRBJ1-2	CASSPTNSPDGYTF	TGTGCCAGCTCACCAACGAACTCTCCAGACGGCTACACCTTC
TRBV19	TRBD1	.	TRBJ2-7	CAAKTGGLTGEQYF	TGTGCCGCGAAGACAGGGGGCTTAACTGGCGAGCAGTACTTC
TRBV5-5	TRBD2	.	TRBJ2-3	CASSPGLAGNRRDTQYF	TGTGCCAGCAGTCCCGGACTAGCGGGGAATCGAAGAGATACGCAGTATTTT
TRBV30	TRBD1	once	TRBJ1-5	CAWSRGTAYSNQPQHF	TGTGCCTGGAGTAGAGGGACAGCATATAGCAATCAGCCCCAGCATTTT
TRBV4-2	TRBD1	.	TRBJ1-1	CASSLGQGMNTEAFF	TGTGCCAGCAGCCTAGGACAGGGAATGAACACTGAAGCTTTCTTT
TRBV30	.	.	TRBJ2-1	CAWTLSYEQFF	TGTGCCTGGACCCTCTCTTACGAGCAGTTCTTC
TRBV2	.	.	TRBJ2-7	CASSEPAVNSYEQYF	TGTGCCAGCAGTGAACCAGCGGTTAACTCCTACGAGCAGTACTTC
TRBV9	.	.	TRBJ2-7	CASSAGHYPTYEQYF	TGTGCCAGCAGCGCCGGGCACTACCCCACCTACGAGCAGTACTTC
TRBV19	.	.	TRBJ1-3	CASSRSGNTIYF	TGTGCCAGTAGTCGCTCTGGAAACACCATATATTTT
TRBV19	.	.	TRBJ1-6	CASSGRVGNSPLHF	TGTGCCAGTAGTGGCAGGGTCGGGAATTCACCCCTCCACTTT
TRBV7-9	TRBD1	.	TRBJ2-1	CASFRTGNYNEQFF	TGTGCCAGCTTTAGGACAGGGAACTACAATGAGCAGTTCTTC
TRBV2	.	.	TRBJ2-5	CASRERLQETQYF	TGTGCCAGCAGGGAACGGCTACAAGAGACCCAGTACTTC
TRBV5-1	TRBD1	.	TRBJ1-6	CASSSTTRQGRFSYNSPLHF	TGCGCCAGCAGCTCCACCACTAGACAGGGCCGATTCTCCTATAATTCACCCCTCCACTTT
TRBV7-9	TRBD1	few	TRBJ1-6	CASSPTGVSPLHF	TGTGCCAGCAGCCCGACAGGGGTTTCACCCCTCCACTTT
TRBV18	.	.	TRBJ2-5	CASSPTVQETQYF	TGTGCCAGCTCACCAACGGTCCAAGAGACCCAGTACTTC
TRBV4-1	TRBD2	once	TRBJ2-1	CASSQRGISGTTRENEQFF	TGCGCCAGCAGCCAAAGGGGGATTAGCGGGACAACCCGGGAAAATGAGCAGTTCTTC
TRBV7-9	.	.	TRBJ2-3	CAIGQGAIPDTQYF	TGTGCCATCGGCCAAGGGGCTATTCCAGATACGCAGTATTTT
TRBV30	.	few	TRBJ1-2	CAWSETSNYGYTF	TGTGCCTGGAGCGAGACTTCTAACTATGGCTACACCTTC
TRBV29-1	.	once	TRBJ2-7	CSVARLGGQYEQYF	TGCAGCGTCGCCCGATTGGGGGGTCAATACGAGCAGTACTTC
TRBV5-1	.	few	TRBJ2-3	CASRPATYTDTQYF	TGCGCCAGCAGGCCGGCTACCTACACAGATACGCAGTATTTT
TRBV7-2	.	.	TRBJ2-7	CASSLEWEQYF	TGTGCCAGCAGCTTAGAGTGGGAGCAGTACTTC